A single sample is the source of the 21 T cell receptor beta chains below, sequenced in a study of identical twins. A single record per CDR3 protein comes from TCRdb applying MiXCR to the 5' RACE reads. This sample has around 490,000 distinct CDR3 sequences; 20% to 25% occur once, and the top ten carry around 0.5%. These data are also associated with another study on yellow fever vaccine responses in identical twins.

Sequencing was carried out using CD4+ T cells sorted from blood. The receptors shown here come from a woman aged 18-30 years in good health.

The genes are TRBV29-1 and TRBJ2-5; D is unresolved. V dropped 5 bases and J dropped 2 bases, with 12 bases sitting between them. The germline V gene encodes CDR1 SQVTM and CDR2 ANQGSEA. There are 13 residues in the CDR3. CDR3 sequence reads: CSVRSVVQETQYF. DNA of the CDR3: TGCAGCGTTCGATCGGTAGTGCAAGAGACCCAGTACTTC.

This chain connects TRBV20-1 to TRBJ2-1; 7 bases are shared with TRBD2. The CDR3 is 15 amino acids. Losses at the gene ends were 2 bases for V and 4 bases for J; bases not matched to a gene: 8. The germline gives CDR1 DFQATT, CDR2 SNEGSKA (reference sequence). The CDR3 spells CSARQLGTTYNEQFF. The CDR3 DNA follows: TGCAGTGCTAGACAGCTAGGGACTACTTACAATGAGCAGTTCTTC.

This clonotype was detected only a few times. The genes are TRBV27 and TRBJ2-2, with 8 bases lining up with TRBD1. Losses at the gene ends were 8 bases for V and 5 bases for J; bases not matched to a gene: 10. The V gene's germline CDR1 is MNHEY and CDR2 SMNVEV (reference sequence). The CDR3 contains 15 residues. CDR3 protein: CASYSTGAGTGELFF. The CDR3 DNA follows: TGTGCCAGCTATTCGACAGGGGCGGGTACCGGGGAGCTGTTTTTT.

The chain is built from TRBV15 and TRBJ2-5; 7 positions match TRBD2. The CDR3 loop spans 16 amino acids. The V gene's germline CDR1 is LNHNV and CDR2 YYDKDF (reference sequence). V was pared by 4 bases and J by 1 base, with 9 bases of the junction left unmatched. CDR3 nucleotide sequence: TGTGCCACCAGCAACCGACTAGCAATAACCCAAGAGACCCAGTACTTC. It translates to CATSNRLAITQETQYF.

This clonotype was found a few times. The genes are TRBV28 and TRBJ2-6; TRBD1 agrees at 8 bases. The CDR3 spans 15 residues. J was trimmed by 4 bases and V by 4 bases; bases with no gene match: 3. CDR1 MDHEN and CDR2 SYDVKM come from the germline V gene. DNA of the CDR3: TGTGCCAGCAGTTCCCAGGGGGCCGGGGCCAACGTCCTGACTTTC. This encodes CASSSQGAGANVLTF.

DNA of the CDR3: TGTGCCAGCAGGCGGGGACAAGACAATGAGCAGTTCTTC. It yields the protein CASRRGQDNEQFF. The chain combines TRBV11-2 with TRBJ2-1; either TRBD1 or TRBD2 may supply D (6 bases each). Trimming left V 6 bases short and J 5 bases short, with 11 bases between. Per germline, CDR1 SGHAT and CDR2 FQNNGV. The CDR3 length is 13 residues.

This rearrangement joins TRBV5-1 to TRBJ2-7; tentative D call: TRBD2 (5 bases). The V and J ends lost 0 bases and 2 bases respectively, with 12 bases between them. This CDR3 contains 15 residues. Germline CDR1 and CDR2: SGHRS and YFSETQ. CDR3 DNA: TGCGCCAGCAGCTTGGCACCGGGAACCACCTACGAGCAGTACTTC. Translated: CASSLAPGTTYEQYF.

J is TRBJ2-7 and V is TRBV27; TRBD2 matches 13 bases. The V and J ends lost 5 bases and 4 bases, in that order; junction bases with no gene match: 5. This CDR3 spans 15 amino acids. CDR1 and CDR2 (germline): MNHEY, SMNVEV (reference sequence). The CDR3 protein is CASSTGTSGTYEQYF. CDR3 in DNA: TGTGCCAGCAGTACCGGGACTAGCGGGACGTACGAGCAGTACTTC.

The chain's CDR3 is CATSARTSNFSPRGSSYNEQFF. For the CDR3, the DNA is TGTGCCACCTCCGCTCGGACTAGCAATTTTTCGCCGAGGGGGAGCTCCTACAATGAGCAGTTCTTC. The rearrangement uses TRBV7-3 and TRBJ2-1; TRBD2 agrees at 8 bases. V was pared by 10 bases and J by 0 bases, with 29 bases of the junction left unmatched. The CDR3 is 22 residues long. Per the germline V gene, CDR1 is SGHTA and CDR2 is FQGTGA.

The CDR3 sequence is CASSEWGHRELFF. The CDR3 bases are TGTGCCAGCAGTGAATGGGGGCACAGGGAGCTGTTTTTT. V and J are TRBV2 and TRBJ2-2; weak D call: TRBD1 (6 bases). Looked up from germline, CDR1 is SNHLY and CDR2 is FYNNEI. The length of the CDR3 is 13 residues. V lost 2 bases and J 9 bases, leaving 10 bases between the germline ends.

This clonotype has only a few counts. The genes are TRBV6-1 and TRBJ2-7; 9 nucleotides match TRBD1. CDR3 length: 15 amino acids. Germline V gene sequence: CDR1 MNHNS, CDR2 SASEGT. With 5 bases clipped from V and 5 bases from J, the junction kept 10 bases outside the gene matches. The CDR3, as DNA: TGTGCCAGCAGTAAAAGGACAGGGGAGAAGAACGAGCAGTACGTC. It specifies CASSKRTGEKNEQYV.

This clonotype was recorded many times. The chain has TRBV4-1 and TRBJ2-5, with a tentative D call TRBD1 (6 bases). The germline V and J ends were trimmed by 0 bases and 6 bases, with 8 bases remaining between them. Germline CDR1 MGHRA, CDR2 YSYEKL. The CDR3 totals 13 residues. The CDR3 loop is CASSQDRGKTQYF. The CDR3 nucleotides are TGCGCCAGCAGCCAAGACAGGGGAAAGACCCAGTACTTC.

This chain joins TRBV12-3 or TRBV12-4 and TRBJ2-1; 11 bases are a match to TRBD2. The CDR3 runs to 14 residues. Trimming cost V 7 bases and J 7 bases; bases outside gene matches: 6. The CDR3 nucleotides are TGTGCCAGCAACAGACTAGCGGGAACAAATGAGCAGTTCTTC. Its translation is CASNRLAGTNEQFF.

The CDR3 coding sequence is TGCAGTGCTTTGCAAACTAGCGTAAGCACAGATACGCAGTATTTT. Translating it yields CSALQTSVSTDTQYF. V gene TRBV20-1 combines with J gene TRBJ2-3; TRBD2 matches 7 bases. The CDR3 consists of 15 residues. V gave up 5 bases and J gave up 0 bases; unmatched junction bases: 8. CDR1 is DFQATT, CDR2 SNEGSKA, per germline (reference sequence).

The CDR3 protein is CASSPDVSSNTEAFF. The CDR3 region has the DNA TGTGCCAGCAGCCCCGATGTGTCCTCAAACACTGAAGCTTTCTTT. The chain couples TRBV7-9 to TRBJ1-1; D is ambiguous. CDR1 is SEHNR and CDR2 is FQNEAQ in the germline V gene (reference sequence). CDR3 length: 15 residues. Trimming took off 5 bases at V and 2 bases at J, with 15 bases between the two ends.

This clonotype was seen only a few times. This CDR3 is CSASSARSYEQYV. In nucleotides, the CDR3 is TGCAGTGCTAGTTCGGCCCGATCCTACGAGCAGTACGTC. The J gene is TRBJ2-7, the V gene TRBV20-1; D call uncertain. The V end was cut by 3 bases, the J end by 1 base, with 10 bases between. The CDR3 totals 13 residues. Germline V gene lookup returns CDR1 DFQATT and CDR2 SNEGSKA (reference sequence).

This clonotype was picked up many times. The chain employs TRBV5-1 and TRBJ2-7; TRBD1 matches at 9 bases. The CDR3 sequence is 16 residues long. CDR1 and CDR2 from the germline V gene are SGHRS and YFSETQ. V dropped 0 bases and J dropped 3; count of bases not matched to a gene: 7. The CDR3 bases are TGCGCCAGCAGCTTGGCTGGGACAGGGATTTACTACGAGCAGTACTTC. It specifies CASSLAGTGIYYEQYF.

This chain uses TRBV24-1 with TRBJ2-4, with 8 nucleotides matching TRBD1. Germline trimming cut 8 bases from V and 6 bases from J; bases unmatched to any gene: 2. The germline V gene encodes CDR1 KGHDR and CDR2 SFDVKD. CDR3 length: 12 amino acids. DNA of the CDR3: TGTGCCACCAAAGACAGGGGAAACATTCAGTACTTC. Translating gives CATKDRGNIQYF.

The CDR3 DNA sequence: TGTGCCAGCAGCTTCGTTTCCGGGACAGGGTCTTACGAGCAGTACGTC. Encoded protein: CASSFVSGTGSYEQYV. The V and J genes are TRBV28 and TRBJ2-7; 9 bases agree with TRBD1. Per the germline V gene, CDR1 is MDHEN and CDR2 is SYDVKM. After removal of 6 bases from V and 4 bases from J, the junction contained 13 bases not matched to a gene. The CDR3 has 16 residues.

This clonotype was counted at least ten times. This rearrangement joins TRBV5-1 to TRBJ1-1, with 7 positions matching TRBD1. V trimming: 1 base; J trimming: 0 bases; junction bases outside the gene matches: 9. The CDR3 has 17 residues. Germline values: CDR1 SGHRS, CDR2 YFSETQ. The CDR3 region has the DNA TGCGCCAGCAGCTTGTTACCGGGACAGACCATGAACACTGAAGCTTTCTTT. Translation: CASSLLPGQTMNTEAFF. Drawing the rest from reference TRBV5-1 and TRBJ1-1, the complete variable domain is KAGVTQTPRYLIKTRGQQVTLSCSPISGHRSVSWYQQTPGQGLQFLFEYFSETQRNKGNFPGRFSGRQFSNSRSEMNVSTLELGDSALYLCASSLLPGQTMNTEAFFGQGTRLTVV.

The rearrangement joins TRBV7-9 to TRBJ1-1; 7 nucleotides agree with TRBD1. The CDR3 is made up of 15 amino acids. Trimming took 3 bases from V and 2 from J; bases not matched to a gene: 6. Germline V gene lookup returns CDR1 SEHNR and CDR2 FQNEAQ (reference sequence). The CDR3 sequence is CASSLASGGNTEAFF. The CDR3 nucleotides read TGTGCCAGCAGCTTGGCCTCAGGGGGAAACACTGAAGCTTTCTTT.